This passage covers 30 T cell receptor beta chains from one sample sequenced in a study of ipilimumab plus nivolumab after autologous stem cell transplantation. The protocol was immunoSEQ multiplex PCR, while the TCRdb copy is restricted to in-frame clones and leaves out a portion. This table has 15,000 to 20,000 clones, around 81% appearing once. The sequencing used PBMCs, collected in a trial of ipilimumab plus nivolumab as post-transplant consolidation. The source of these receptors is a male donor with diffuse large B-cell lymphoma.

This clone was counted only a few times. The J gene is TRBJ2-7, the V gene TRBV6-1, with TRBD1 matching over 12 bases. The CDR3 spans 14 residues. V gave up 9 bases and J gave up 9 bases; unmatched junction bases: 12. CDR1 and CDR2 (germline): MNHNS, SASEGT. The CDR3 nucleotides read TGTGCCAGTGGAGGCGCGGGACAGGGGGCCCGGCAGTACTTC. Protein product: CASGGAGQGARQYF.

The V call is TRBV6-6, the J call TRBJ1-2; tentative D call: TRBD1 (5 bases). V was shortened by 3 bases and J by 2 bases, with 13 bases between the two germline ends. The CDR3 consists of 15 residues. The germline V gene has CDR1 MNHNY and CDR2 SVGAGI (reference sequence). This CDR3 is CASSYARGLNYGYTF. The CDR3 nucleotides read TGTGCCAGCAGTTATGCTAGGGGTTTGAACTATGGCTACACCTTC.

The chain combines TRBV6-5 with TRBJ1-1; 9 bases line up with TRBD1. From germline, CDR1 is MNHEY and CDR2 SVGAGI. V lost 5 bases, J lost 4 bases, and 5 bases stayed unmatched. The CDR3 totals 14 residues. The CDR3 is CASSTGGGITEAFF. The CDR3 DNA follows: TGTGCCAGCAGTACAGGGGGCGGGATCACTGAAGCTTTCTTT.

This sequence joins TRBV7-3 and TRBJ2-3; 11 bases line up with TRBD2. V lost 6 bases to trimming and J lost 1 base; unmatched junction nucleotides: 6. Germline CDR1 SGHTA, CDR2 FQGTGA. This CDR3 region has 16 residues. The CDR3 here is CASSPSGGPRTDTQYF. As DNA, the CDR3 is TGTGCCAGCAGTCCTAGCGGGGGGCCTCGCACAGATACGCAGTATTTT.

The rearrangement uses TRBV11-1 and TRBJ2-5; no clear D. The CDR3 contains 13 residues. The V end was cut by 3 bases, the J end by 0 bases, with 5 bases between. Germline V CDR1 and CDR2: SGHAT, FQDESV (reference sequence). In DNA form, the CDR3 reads TGTGCCAGCAGCTTGGGGTACCAAGAGACCCAGTACTTC. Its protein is CASSLGYQETQYF.

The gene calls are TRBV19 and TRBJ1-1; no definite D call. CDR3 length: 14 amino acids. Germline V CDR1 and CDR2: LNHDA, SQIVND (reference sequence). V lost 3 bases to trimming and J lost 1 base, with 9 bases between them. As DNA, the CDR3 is TGTGCCAGTAGTATGGACGGGAGGAACACTGAAGCTTTCTTT. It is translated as CASSMDGRNTEAFF.

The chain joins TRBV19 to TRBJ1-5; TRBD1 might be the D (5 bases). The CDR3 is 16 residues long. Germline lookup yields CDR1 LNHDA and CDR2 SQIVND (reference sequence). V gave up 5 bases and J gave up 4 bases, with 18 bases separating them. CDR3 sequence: CASSSTGTEKNQPQHF. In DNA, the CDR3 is TGTGCCAGTAGTTCGACTGGGACGGAAAAAAATCAGCCCCAGCATTTT.

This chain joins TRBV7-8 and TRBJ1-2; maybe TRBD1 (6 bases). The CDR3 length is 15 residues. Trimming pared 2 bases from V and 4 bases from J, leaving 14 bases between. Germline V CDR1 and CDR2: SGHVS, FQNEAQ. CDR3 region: CASSLMWGQSYGYTF. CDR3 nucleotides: TGTGCCAGCAGCTTAATGTGGGGGCAGAGCTATGGCTACACCTTC.

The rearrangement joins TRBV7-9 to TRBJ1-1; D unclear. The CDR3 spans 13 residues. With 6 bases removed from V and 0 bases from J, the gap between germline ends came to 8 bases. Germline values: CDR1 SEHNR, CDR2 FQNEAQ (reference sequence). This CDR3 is CASRDSLNTEAFF. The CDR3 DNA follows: TGTGCCAGCAGGGATAGTTTGAACACTGAAGCTTTCTTT.

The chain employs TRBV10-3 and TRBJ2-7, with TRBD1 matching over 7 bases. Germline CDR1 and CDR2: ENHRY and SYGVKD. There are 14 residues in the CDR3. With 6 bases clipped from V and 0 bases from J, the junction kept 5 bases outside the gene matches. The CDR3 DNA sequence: TGTGCCATCAGCAACAACAGGGGCTCCTACGAGCAGTACTTC. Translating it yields CAISNNRGSYEQYF.

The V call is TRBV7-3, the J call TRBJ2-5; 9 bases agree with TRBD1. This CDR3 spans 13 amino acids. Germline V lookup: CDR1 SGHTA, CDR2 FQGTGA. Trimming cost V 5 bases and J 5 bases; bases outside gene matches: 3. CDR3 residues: CASSPGQGETQYF. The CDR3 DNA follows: TGTGCCAGCAGCCCGGGACAGGGTGAGACCCAGTACTTC.

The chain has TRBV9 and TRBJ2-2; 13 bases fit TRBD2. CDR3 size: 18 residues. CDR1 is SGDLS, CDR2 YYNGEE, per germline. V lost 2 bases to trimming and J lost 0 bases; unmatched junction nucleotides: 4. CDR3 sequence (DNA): TGTGCCAGCAGCGTCGGACTAGCGGGGGCCTCGAACACCGGGGAGCTGTTTTTT. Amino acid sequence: CASSVGLAGASNTGELFF.

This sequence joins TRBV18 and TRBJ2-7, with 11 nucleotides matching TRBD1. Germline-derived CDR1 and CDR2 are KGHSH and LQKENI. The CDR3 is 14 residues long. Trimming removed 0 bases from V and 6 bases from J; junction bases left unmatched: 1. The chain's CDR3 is CASSPPGTGGEQYF. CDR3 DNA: TGTGCCAGCTCACCACCCGGGACAGGGGGCGAGCAGTACTTC. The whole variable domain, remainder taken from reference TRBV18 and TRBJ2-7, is NAGVMQNPRHLVRRRGQEARLRCSPMKGHSHVYWYRQLPEEGLKFMVYLQKENIIDESGMPKERFSAEFPKEGPSILRIQQVVRGDSAAYFCASSPPGTGGEQYFGPGTRLTVT.

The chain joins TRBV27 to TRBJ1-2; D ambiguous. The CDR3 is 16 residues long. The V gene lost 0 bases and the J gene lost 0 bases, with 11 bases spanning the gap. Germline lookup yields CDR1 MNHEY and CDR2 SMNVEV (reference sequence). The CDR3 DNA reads TGTGCCAGCAGTTTATCAGGAATTCCGGCTAACTATGGCTACACCTTC. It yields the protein CASSLSGIPANYGYTF.

CDR3 sequence (DNA): TGTGCCAGCATCAGACAGGAGCGTGACACTGAAGCTTTCTTT. Protein: CASIRQERDTEAFF. V gene TRBV2 combines with J gene TRBJ1-1, with D tentatively TRBD1 (6 bases). The germline V and J ends were trimmed by 7 bases and 3 bases, with 15 bases remaining between them. Germline V gene data show CDR1 as SNHLY and CDR2 as FYNNEI. The CDR3 contains 14 residues.

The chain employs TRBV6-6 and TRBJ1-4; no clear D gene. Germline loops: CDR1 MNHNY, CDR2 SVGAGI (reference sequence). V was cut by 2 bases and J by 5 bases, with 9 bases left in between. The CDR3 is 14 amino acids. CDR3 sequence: CASSYLGRNEKLFF. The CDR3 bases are TGTGCCAGCAGTTACCTAGGACGAAATGAAAAACTGTTTTTT.

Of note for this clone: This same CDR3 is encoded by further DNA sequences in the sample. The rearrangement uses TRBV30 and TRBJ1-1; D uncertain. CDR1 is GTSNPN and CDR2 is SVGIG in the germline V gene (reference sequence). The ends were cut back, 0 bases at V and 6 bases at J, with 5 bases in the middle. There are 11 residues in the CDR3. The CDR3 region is CAWSVLAEAFF. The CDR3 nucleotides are TGTGCCTGGAGTGTGTTAGCTGAAGCTTTCTTT.

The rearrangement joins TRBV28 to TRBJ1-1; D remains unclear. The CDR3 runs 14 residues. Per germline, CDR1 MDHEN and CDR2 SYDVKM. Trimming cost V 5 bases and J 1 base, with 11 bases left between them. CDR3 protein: CASSPYSKNTEAFF. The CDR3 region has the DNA TGTGCCAGCAGTCCCTACTCCAAGAACACTGAAGCTTTCTTT.

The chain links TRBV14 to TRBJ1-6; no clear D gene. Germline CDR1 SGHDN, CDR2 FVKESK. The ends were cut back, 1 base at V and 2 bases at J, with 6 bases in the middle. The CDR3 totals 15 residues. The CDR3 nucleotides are TGTGCCAGCAGCCAAGGGGTACCCTATAATTCACCCCTCCACTTT. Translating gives CASSQGVPYNSPLHF.

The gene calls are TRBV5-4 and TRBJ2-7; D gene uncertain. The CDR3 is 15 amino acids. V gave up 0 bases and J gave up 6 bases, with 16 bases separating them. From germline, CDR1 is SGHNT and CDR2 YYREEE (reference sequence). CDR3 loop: CASSLALGPSTEQYF. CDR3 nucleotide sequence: TGTGCCAGCAGCTTGGCCTTGGGCCCCTCTACCGAGCAGTACTTC.

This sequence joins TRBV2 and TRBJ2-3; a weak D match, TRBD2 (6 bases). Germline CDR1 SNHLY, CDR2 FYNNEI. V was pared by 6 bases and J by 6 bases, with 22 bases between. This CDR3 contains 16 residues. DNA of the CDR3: TGTGCCAGCAGCCGGGCGGGGCGGGGACCCACCGATACGCAGTATTTT. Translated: CASSRAGRGPTDTQYF.

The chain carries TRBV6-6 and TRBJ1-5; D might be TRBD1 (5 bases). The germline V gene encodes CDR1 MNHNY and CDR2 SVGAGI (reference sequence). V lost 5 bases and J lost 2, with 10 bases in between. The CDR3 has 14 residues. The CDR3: CASSPRVGNQPQHF. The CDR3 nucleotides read TGTGCCAGCAGTCCCAGGGTTGGCAATCAGCCCCAGCATTTT.

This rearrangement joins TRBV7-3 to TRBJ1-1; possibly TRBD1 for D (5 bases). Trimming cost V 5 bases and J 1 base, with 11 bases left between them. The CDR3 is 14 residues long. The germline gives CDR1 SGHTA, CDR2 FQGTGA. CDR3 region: CASSPGRRNTEAFF. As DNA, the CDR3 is TGTGCCAGCAGCCCGGGACGGCGGAACACTGAAGCTTTCTTT.

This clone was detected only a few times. CDR3 bases: TGTGCCAGTAGTATTGGGACAGGGGGGGGCAATGAGCAGTTCTTC. Translating gives CASSIGTGGGNEQFF. The genes are TRBV19 and TRBJ2-1; 11 positions match TRBD1. Germline CDR1 is LNHDA and CDR2 is SQIVND (reference sequence). V lost 3 bases and J lost 6; bases outside the gene matches: 4. This CDR3 is built from 15 residues.

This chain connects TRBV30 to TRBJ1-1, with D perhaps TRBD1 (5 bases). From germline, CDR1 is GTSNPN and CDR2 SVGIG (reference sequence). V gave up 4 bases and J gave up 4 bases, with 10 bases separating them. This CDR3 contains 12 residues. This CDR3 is CAWMQGATEAFF. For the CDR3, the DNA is TGTGCCTGGATGCAGGGTGCCACTGAAGCTTTCTTT.

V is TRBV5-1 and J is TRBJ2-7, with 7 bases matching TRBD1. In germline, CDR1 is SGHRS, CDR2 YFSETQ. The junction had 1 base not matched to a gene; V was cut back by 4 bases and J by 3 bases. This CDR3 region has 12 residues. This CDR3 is CASSRDSYEQYF. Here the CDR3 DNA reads TGCGCCAGCAGCCGGGACAGCTACGAGCAGTACTTC.

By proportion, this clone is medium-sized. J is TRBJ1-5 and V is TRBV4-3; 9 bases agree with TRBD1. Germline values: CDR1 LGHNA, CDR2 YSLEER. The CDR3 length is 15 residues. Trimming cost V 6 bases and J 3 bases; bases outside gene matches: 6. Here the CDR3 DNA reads TGCGCCAGCAGTCCGGACAGGGGACTCAATCAGCCCCAGCATTTT. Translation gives CASSPDRGLNQPQHF.

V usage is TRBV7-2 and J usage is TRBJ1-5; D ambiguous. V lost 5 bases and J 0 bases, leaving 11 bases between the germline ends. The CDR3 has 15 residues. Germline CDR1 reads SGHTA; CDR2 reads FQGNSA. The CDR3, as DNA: TGTGCCAGCAGCGGCCCGAACGATAGCAATCAGCCCCAGCATTTT. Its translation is CASSGPNDSNQPQHF.

As DNA, the CDR3 is TGTGCCAGCAGCTCCTACGGGACAGCTTCCTACGAGCAGTACTTC. Protein sequence: CASSSYGTASYEQYF. This rearrangement joins TRBV7-2 to TRBJ2-7; the match to TRBD1 covers 7 bases. CDR3 length: 15 residues. The germline gives CDR1 SGHTA, CDR2 FQGNSA. With 4 bases clipped from V and 1 base from J, the junction kept 7 bases outside the gene matches.

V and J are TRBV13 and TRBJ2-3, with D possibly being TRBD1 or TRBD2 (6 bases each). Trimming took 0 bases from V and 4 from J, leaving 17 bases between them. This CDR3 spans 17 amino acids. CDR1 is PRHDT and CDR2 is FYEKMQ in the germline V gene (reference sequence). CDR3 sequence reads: CASSLGSGAVGADTQYF. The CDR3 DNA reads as TGTGCCAGCAGCTTAGGTTCGGGGGCTGTAGGGGCAGATACGCAGTATTTT.